Listed below are T cell receptor beta chains from one sample, sequenced in a study of blood T cell repertoires in COVID-19. The protocol was immunoSEQ multiplex PCR, while the TCRdb copy is restricted to in-frame clones and leaves out a portion. The sample yields about 43,000 clones, approximately 86% seen once. Sequenced: peripheral blood. These receptors were taken from a man aged 60-69 years with active COVID-19. CDR3s include the opening cysteine and the closing phenylalanine or tryptophan. Each record gives: CDR3 protein, CDR3 DNA, D gene, J gene, clone size, V gene. D genes are given only for firm matches. A row's size may be missing; if present it is once, few, many or a size class.

CDR3 protein: CASSENIGGGEKLFF; CDR3 DNA: TGTGCCAGCAGTGAAAATATAGGTGGAGGTGAAAAACTGTTTTTT; D gene: NA; J gene: TRBJ1-4; clone size: NA; V gene: TRBV6-1
CDR3 protein: CASGPNRGGLYNEQFF; CDR3 DNA: TGTGCTAGTGGTCCCAACCGGGGAGGCCTATACAATGAGCAGTTCTTC; D gene: NA; J gene: TRBJ2-1; clone size: NA; V gene: TRBV12-5
CDR3 protein: CASSAWTSGYEQYF; CDR3 DNA: TGTGCCAGCAGTGCGTGGACTAGCGGCTACGAGCAGTACTTC; D gene: TRBD2; J gene: TRBJ2-7; clone size: few; V gene: TRBV6-2/TRBV6-3
CDR3 protein: CASSLSHRTNTGELFF; CDR3 DNA: TGTGCCAGCAGTTTGTCCCACAGGACGAACACCGGGGAGCTGTTTTTT; D gene: NA; J gene: TRBJ2-2; clone size: NA; V gene: TRBV27
CDR3 protein: CASSQDTSQETQYF; CDR3 DNA: TGCGCCAGCAGCCAAGACACTAGTCAAGAGACCCAGTACTTC; D gene: NA; J gene: TRBJ2-5; clone size: NA; V gene: TRBV4-1
CDR3 protein: CASSRVGLAGGSTDTQYF; CDR3 DNA: TGCGCCAGCAGTCGAGTGGGACTAGCGGGAGGTAGCACAGATACGCAGTATTTT; D gene: TRBD2; J gene: TRBJ2-3; clone size: NA; V gene: TRBV10-2
CDR3 protein: CSASREVASTDTQYF; CDR3 DNA: TGCAGTGCTAGTCGGGAGGTGGCCAGCACAGATACGCAGTATTTT; D gene: TRBD2; J gene: TRBJ2-3; clone size: NA; V gene: TRBV20-1
CDR3 protein: CASSLAGSLAGETQYF; CDR3 DNA: TGTGCCAGCAGCCTAGCCGGAAGCCTAGCCGGAGAGACCCAGTACTTC; D gene: NA; J gene: TRBJ2-5; clone size: few; V gene: TRBV7-9
CDR3 protein: CASSQGELWVNYGYTF; CDR3 DNA: TGTGCCAGCAGCCAAGGGGAGCTATGGGTTAACTATGGCTACACCTTC; D gene: NA; J gene: TRBJ1-2; clone size: NA; V gene: TRBV3-1/TRBV3-2
CDR3 protein: CASSTQGGQTQYF; CDR3 DNA: TGTGCCAGCAGTACACAGGGGGGTCAGACCCAGTACTTC; D gene: TRBD1; J gene: TRBJ2-5; clone size: NA; V gene: TRBV2
CDR3 protein: CASSLAGTASYNEQFF; CDR3 DNA: TGTGCCAGCAGCTTAGCTGGGACAGCTTCCTACAATGAGCAGTTCTTC; D gene: TRBD1; J gene: TRBJ2-1; clone size: once; V gene: TRBV7-2
CDR3 protein: CASRETGTGAEKLFF; CDR3 DNA: TGTGCCAGCAGAGAAACCGGGACAGGGGCTGAAAAACTGTTTTTT; D gene: TRBD1; J gene: TRBJ1-4; clone size: NA; V gene: TRBV28
CDR3 protein: CASSLRGQSSYEQYF; CDR3 DNA: TGTGCCAGCAGTCTCAGGGGGCAGAGCTCCTACGAGCAGTACTTC; D gene: TRBD1; J gene: TRBJ2-7; clone size: NA; V gene: TRBV6-5
CDR3 protein: CAIKLGGTGTDTQYF; CDR3 DNA: TGTGCCATCAAACTGGGGGGGACGGGCACAGATACGCAGTATTTT; D gene: TRBD2; J gene: TRBJ2-3; clone size: once; V gene: TRBV10-3
CDR3 protein: CASSPRVAGAETQYF; CDR3 DNA: TGCGCCAGCAGCCCCCGGGTAGCGGGAGCGGAGACCCAGTACTTC; D gene: TRBD2; J gene: TRBJ2-5; clone size: NA; V gene: TRBV5-1
CDR3 protein: CASTPGAGAEAFF; CDR3 DNA: TGTGCCAGCACCCCCGGGGCAGGGGCTGAAGCTTTCTTT; D gene: NA; J gene: TRBJ1-1; clone size: NA; V gene: TRBV6-2/TRBV6-3
CDR3 protein: CASSGGRLRNTEAFF; CDR3 DNA: TGTGCCAGCAGCGGAGGACGGCTACGGAACACTGAAGCTTTCTTT; D gene: NA; J gene: TRBJ1-1; clone size: NA; V gene: TRBV11-1
CDR3 protein: CASSLGGSKETQYF; CDR3 DNA: TGTGCCAGCAGCTTAGGCGGCAGTAAAGAGACCCAGTACTTC; D gene: NA; J gene: TRBJ2-5; clone size: NA; V gene: TRBV7-2
CDR3 protein: CASSSQGGKEAFF; CDR3 DNA: TGCGCCAGCAGCTCGCAGGGGGGTAAAGAAGCTTTCTTT; D gene: TRBD1; J gene: TRBJ1-1; clone size: NA; V gene: TRBV5-1
CDR3 protein: CASSIGFWASGGPLNTGELFF; CDR3 DNA: TGTGCCAGTAGTATAGGTTTTTGGGCTAGCGGGGGGCCCCTGAACACCGGGGAGCTGTTTTTT; D gene: TRBD2; J gene: TRBJ2-2; clone size: NA; V gene: TRBV19
CDR3 protein: CASSIGQLNIQYF; CDR3 DNA: TGTGCCAGCAGCATCGGACAGTTAAACATTCAGTACTTC; D gene: NA; J gene: TRBJ2-4; clone size: NA; V gene: TRBV12-3/TRBV12-4
CDR3 protein: CASSFRAGGPSYNEQFF; CDR3 DNA: TGCGCCAGCAGCTTTAGGGCGGGAGGGCCGTCCTACAATGAGCAGTTCTTC; D gene: TRBD2; J gene: TRBJ2-1; clone size: NA; V gene: TRBV5-1
CDR3 protein: CASSQGQGVPTGELFF; CDR3 DNA: TGCGCCAGCAGCCAAGGACAGGGAGTACCCACCGGGGAGCTGTTTTTT; D gene: TRBD1; J gene: TRBJ2-2; clone size: NA; V gene: TRBV4-3
CDR3 protein: CASSFRGQGNYGYTF; CDR3 DNA: TGTGCCAGCAGTTTTCGGGGACAGGGTAACTATGGCTACACCTTC; D gene: TRBD1; J gene: TRBJ1-2; clone size: once; V gene: TRBV28
CDR3 protein: CASSLDRNTGELFF; CDR3 DNA: TGCGCCAGCAGCTTGGACAGAAACACCGGGGAGCTGTTTTTT; D gene: NA; J gene: TRBJ2-2; clone size: NA; V gene: TRBV5-1
CDR3 protein: CATSRDRYRTGVFDEQFF; CDR3 DNA: TGTGCCACCAGCAGAGATCGGTACAGGACAGGGGTTTTCGATGAGCAGTTCTTC; D gene: TRBD1; J gene: TRBJ2-1; clone size: NA; V gene: TRBV15
CDR3 protein: CSVSPGQSTDTQYF; CDR3 DNA: TGCAGCGTTTCTCCGGGACAGAGCACAGATACGCAGTATTTT; D gene: TRBD1; J gene: TRBJ2-3; clone size: NA; V gene: TRBV29-1
CDR3 protein: CASSPAGNTGELFF; CDR3 DNA: TGTGCCAGCAGCCCAGCGGGGAACACCGGGGAGCTGTTTTTT; D gene: NA; J gene: TRBJ2-2; clone size: NA; V gene: TRBV7-9
CDR3 protein: CASSPGHQSYEQYF; CDR3 DNA: TGTGCCAGCAGCCCGGGACACCAATCCTACGAGCAGTACTTC; D gene: NA; J gene: TRBJ2-7; clone size: once; V gene: TRBV5-5
CDR3 protein: CASSLGEQEYNEQFF; CDR3 DNA: TGCGCCAGCAGCTTGGGGGAACAGGAGTACAATGAGCAGTTCTTC; D gene: NA; J gene: TRBJ2-1; clone size: once; V gene: TRBV5-1
CDR3 protein: CASSLFGLNTDTQYF; CDR3 DNA: TGTGCCAGCAGCTTATTCGGACTCAACACAGATACGCAGTATTTT; D gene: NA; J gene: TRBJ2-3; clone size: NA; V gene: TRBV7-3
CDR3 protein: CASSLAGLGSPEQFF; CDR3 DNA: TGTGCCAGCAGCTTGGCGGGACTAGGTTCCCCTGAGCAGTTCTTC; D gene: TRBD2; J gene: TRBJ2-1; clone size: NA; V gene: TRBV7-8
CDR3 protein: CASSFNSGGAGEQFF; CDR3 DNA: TGCGCCAGCAGCTTTAATAGCGGGGGGGCCGGGGAGCAGTTCTTC; D gene: TRBD2; J gene: TRBJ2-1; clone size: NA; V gene: TRBV5-1
CDR3 protein: CASRPNRDSGYGYTF; CDR3 DNA: TGTGCCAGCAGGCCTAACCGGGACTCAGGCTATGGCTACACCTTC; D gene: NA; J gene: TRBJ1-2; clone size: NA; V gene: TRBV6-5
CDR3 protein: CASSRGVYEQYF; CDR3 DNA: TGTGCCAGCAGCCGGGGAGTGTACGAGCAGTACTTC; D gene: NA; J gene: TRBJ2-7; clone size: NA; V gene: TRBV11-2
CDR3 protein: CASSEFHQGNEQFF; CDR3 DNA: TGTGCCAGCAGTGAATTTCATCAGGGCAATGAGCAGTTCTTC; D gene: NA; J gene: TRBJ2-1; clone size: NA; V gene: TRBV2